Listed here are 31 T cell receptor beta chains from one sample, sequenced in a study of cytomegalovirus exposure and HLA in healthy donors. This PCR relied on a set of 60 Vbeta primers and 13 Jbeta primers. The data were produced by immunoSEQ multiplex PCR, yet TCRdb's version contains in-frame clones alone and is incomplete. The table records approximately 110,000 clones, 75% to 85% of them present only once. Sequencing was done on a sample of PBMCs. These receptors originate from a man aged 45-65 years in good health and CMV-seronegative.

The chain recombines TRBV5-4 with TRBJ2-4; the match to TRBD2 covers 8 bases. In germline, CDR1 is SGHNT, CDR2 YYREEE (reference sequence). The CDR3 runs to 14 residues. With 2 bases clipped from V and 6 bases from J, the junction kept 4 bases outside the gene matches. The CDR3: CASSFTGGINIQYF. The CDR3, as DNA: TGTGCCAGCAGCTTCACGGGGGGGATAAACATTCAGTACTTC.

The rearrangement links TRBV6-4 to TRBJ1-3, with a tentative D call TRBD1 (5 bases). Looked up from germline, CDR1 is MRHNA and CDR2 is SNTAGT. Trimming left V 8 bases short and J 0 bases short, with 11 bases between. This CDR3 has 14 residues. The CDR3 loop is CASPIDSSGNTIYF. CDR3 in DNA: TGTGCCAGCCCAATAGACAGCTCTGGAAACACCATATATTTT.

This clone has just a few counts. The chain combines TRBV6-6 with TRBJ1-4; no clear D gene. The germline CDR1 and CDR2 sequences are MNHNY and SVGAGI (reference sequence). The CDR3 is 15 amino acids. The germline V and J ends were trimmed by 5 bases and 8 bases, with 18 bases remaining between them. CDR3 region: CASSIYRPAGEKLFF. CDR3 coding DNA: TGTGCCAGCAGTATATACCGGCCCGCGGGCGAAAAACTGTTTTTT.

The sample holds one count of this clone. The rearrangement joins TRBV18 to TRBJ2-2; TRBD1 matches at 8 bases. V shed 2 bases, J shed 0 bases, and the junction held 20 bases outside the gene matches. The germline gives CDR1 KGHSH, CDR2 LQKENI. CDR3 length: 22 residues. The CDR3 protein is CASSPGTLRTGPQSTNTGELFF. CDR3 DNA sequence: TGTGCCAGCTCACCAGGTACCCTTCGGACAGGGCCCCAGTCCACGAACACCGGGGAGCTGTTTTTT.

The rearrangement joins TRBV25-1 to TRBJ2-5; D is perhaps TRBD2 (5 bases). The CDR3 is 14 residues long. Between the trimmed V and J ends, which lost 0 bases and 4 bases, there was a span of 9 bases. Germline CDR1 and CDR2: MGHDK and SYGVNS. For the CDR3, the DNA is TGTGCCAGCAGTGAATATGGAGGTGGAGAGACCCAGTACTTC. This sequence encodes CASSEYGGGETQYF.

This chain joins TRBV14 and TRBJ2-1, with 8 bases identical to TRBD2. CDR1 SGHDN and CDR2 FVKESK come from the germline V gene. V gave up 0 bases and J gave up 15 bases; unmatched junction bases: 7. The CDR3 is 13 amino acids. CDR3 region: CASSQDRGTRMFF. The CDR3 region has the DNA TGTGCCAGCAGCCAAGATCGGGGGACTAGAATGTTCTTC.

CDR3 in DNA: TGTGCCAGCAGACGGGACTCGGGAGATACGCAGTATTTT. Translating it yields CASRRDSGDTQYF. The V call is TRBV5-5, the J call TRBJ2-3, with a possible D match to TRBD2 (6 bases). The germline V gene encodes CDR1 SGHKS and CDR2 YYEKEE (reference sequence). V lost 5 bases to trimming and J lost 5 bases, with 12 bases between them. The CDR3 length is 13 residues.

The genes are TRBV9 and TRBJ1-4, with D tentatively TRBD1 (5 bases). Germline lookup yields CDR1 SGDLS and CDR2 YYNGEE. V was cut by 0 bases and J by 4 bases, with 19 bases left in between. The CDR3 spans 18 residues. The chain's CDR3 is CASSVGPGVKDFNEKLFF. CDR3 coding DNA: TGTGCCAGCAGCGTAGGACCGGGGGTCAAAGACTTTAATGAAAAACTGTTTTTT.

The chain combines TRBV9 with TRBJ2-6; TRBD1 might be the D (6 bases). V was clipped by 0 bases and J by 3 bases, with 7 bases between them. Germline V gene sequence: CDR1 SGDLS, CDR2 YYNGEE. The CDR3 is 15 residues long. CDR3 sequence: CASSVEGGGANVLTF. The CDR3 DNA reads TGTGCCAGCAGCGTAGAAGGGGGTGGGGCCAACGTCCTGACTTTC.

The chain carries TRBV9 and TRBJ1-1, with unresolved D. There are 16 residues in the CDR3. Germline V CDR1 and CDR2: SGDLS, YYNGEE. Trimming pared 0 bases from V and 0 bases from J, leaving 12 bases between. DNA of the CDR3: TGTGCCAGCAGCGTAGGAGCGGGCAACATGAACACTGAAGCTTTCTTT. Encoded protein: CASSVGAGNMNTEAFF.

V usage is TRBV5-1 and J usage is TRBJ2-7, with 7 positions matching TRBD1. Unmatched junction bases numbered 9, after V lost 4 bases and J lost 5 bases. In germline, CDR1 is SGHRS, CDR2 YFSETQ. The CDR3 runs to 14 residues. The CDR3 loop is CASSQPPTGNEQYF. The CDR3 nucleotides are TGCGCCAGCAGCCAACCCCCGACAGGGAACGAGCAGTACTTC. Complete variable domain (other parts from reference TRBV5-1 and TRBJ2-7): KAGVTQTPRYLIKTRGQQVTLSCSPISGHRSVSWYQQTPGQGLQFLFEYFSETQRNKGNFPGRFSGRQFSNSRSEMNVSTLELGDSALYLCASSQPPTGNEQYFGPGTRLTVT.

This chain uses TRBV7-8 with TRBJ1-2; D gene ambiguous. This CDR3 is built from 15 residues. Germline V lookup: CDR1 SGHVS, CDR2 FQNEAQ. Trimming took off 4 bases at V and 0 bases at J, with 12 bases between the two ends. The CDR3 sequence: CASSSVTSSNYGYTF. The CDR3 bases are TGTGCCAGCAGCTCAGTGACAAGTTCTAACTATGGCTACACCTTC.

The table lists this clone with a few counts. The chain carries TRBV19 and TRBJ1-2, with 7 bases lining up with TRBD1. The trim removed 4 bases at V and 7 bases at J, leaving 9 bases unmatched. CDR3 size: 14 residues. Germline CDR1 is LNHDA and CDR2 is SQIVND (reference sequence). CDR3 bases: TGTGCCAGTAGTAGGGGACAGCAGGAAGGTGGCTACACCTTC. It translates to CASSRGQQEGGYTF. The whole variable domain, remainder taken from reference TRBV19 and TRBJ1-2, is DGGITQSPKYLFRKEGQNVTLSCEQNLNHDAMYWYRQDPGQGLRLIYYSQIVNDFQKGDIAEGYSVSREKKESFPLTVTSAQKNPTAFYLCASSRGQQEGGYTFGSGTRLTVV.

This sequence joins TRBV2 and TRBJ1-4; no clear D gene. Looked up from germline, CDR1 is SNHLY and CDR2 is FYNNEI. The CDR3 has 16 amino acids. The V end was cut by 4 bases, the J end by 0 bases, with 12 bases between. CDR3 coding DNA: TGTGCCAGCAGTGGGGCCCAGCCGACAACTAATGAAAAACTGTTTTTT. This codes for CASSGAQPTTNEKLFF. Full variable domain (missing parts from reference TRBV2 and TRBJ1-4): EPEVTQTPSHQVTQMGQEVILRCVPISNHLYFYWYRQILGQKVEFLVSFYNNEISEKSEIFDDQFSVERPDGSNFTLKIRSTKLEDSAMYFCASSGAQPTTNEKLFFGSGTQLSVL.

This sequence joins TRBV6-1 and TRBJ1-2; D is ambiguous. V lost 3 bases to trimming and J lost 8 bases, with 13 bases between them. Germline CDR1 MNHNS, CDR2 SASEGT. The length of the CDR3 is 13 residues. The CDR3 DNA reads as TGTGCCAGCAGTGATTGGCCTAAGAGGGGCTACACCTTC. Amino acid sequence: CASSDWPKRGYTF.

This clone appeared a few times. This sequence joins TRBV7-9 and TRBJ1-1; D might be TRBD1 (6 bases). V lost 5 bases and J lost 5, with 12 bases in between. Germline lookup yields CDR1 SEHNR and CDR2 FQNEAQ (reference sequence). This CDR3 spans 13 amino acids. CDR3 nucleotide sequence: TGTGCCAGCAGCCAACAGGGAAGAACTGAAGCTTTCTTT. Its translation: CASSQQGRTEAFF.

V is TRBV9 and J is TRBJ1-5; the D is unclear. Deletions cut 7 bases from V and 3 bases from J, with 23 bases between. Germline V gene lookup returns CDR1 SGDLS and CDR2 YYNGEE. The CDR3 is 17 residues long. This CDR3 reads CASDQWVGVILNQPQHF. The CDR3 nucleotides read TGTGCCAGCGACCAGTGGGTGGGAGTAATCCTCAATCAGCCCCAGCATTTT. The whole variable domain, filled in from reference TRBV9 and TRBJ1-5, reads DSGVTQTPKHLITATGQRVTLRCSPRSGDLSVYWYQQSLDQGLQFLIQYYNGEERAKGNILERFSAQQFPDLHSELNLSSLELGDSALYFCASDQWVGVILNQPQHFGDGTRLSIL.

V usage is TRBV27 and J usage is TRBJ1-2; TRBD1 aligns across 7 bases. V lost 6 bases, J lost 5 bases, and 15 bases stayed unmatched. The CDR3 totals 16 residues. Germline V gives CDR1 MNHEY, CDR2 SMNVEV (reference sequence). DNA of the CDR3: TGTGCCAGCAGGTTTGGAGGCAGGGGGGAATTATATGGCTACACCTTC. Translating it yields CASRFGGRGELYGYTF.

This clone was seen only a few times. The genes are TRBV2 and TRBJ2-7; 8 positions match TRBD1. The CDR3 has 13 residues. J gave up 7 bases and V 5 bases, and 7 bases lay outside the gene matches. Looked up from germline, CDR1 is SNHLY and CDR2 is FYNNEI. In DNA form, the CDR3 reads TGTGCCAGCAGTCTTGACAGGGGCAGAGAGCAGTACTTC. The encoded protein is CASSLDRGREQYF.

V gene TRBV7-8 combines with J gene TRBJ2-3; D remains ambiguous. V was shortened by 3 bases and J by 6 bases, with 10 bases between the two germline ends. This CDR3 region has 13 residues. Germline assignment: CDR1 SGHVS and CDR2 FQNEAQ. This chain's CDR3 is CASSFFVGDTQYF. CDR3 in DNA: TGTGCCAGCAGCTTTTTCGTCGGGGATACGCAGTATTTT.

V and J are TRBV5-4 and TRBJ2-1; TRBD1 matches at 7 bases. The germline V gene has CDR1 SGHNT and CDR2 YYREEE (reference sequence). The CDR3 consists of 15 residues. The V segment lost 4 bases and the J segment 5 bases; nucleotides outside the gene matches: 9. The CDR3 DNA is TGTGCCAGCAGCCGAGAGGGGGCCCAGGACAATGAGCAGTTCTTC. Encoded protein: CASSREGAQDNEQFF.

This clone was recorded once. The chain has TRBV7-9 and TRBJ2-7; the match to TRBD1 covers 12 bases. Per the germline V gene, CDR1 is SEHNR and CDR2 is FQNEAQ (reference sequence). The CDR3 is 14 residues long. V dropped 5 bases and J dropped 6; count of bases not matched to a gene: 5. CDR3 protein: CASSQGTGGVEQYV. The CDR3 coding sequence is TGTGCCAGCAGCCAAGGGACAGGGGGCGTCGAGCAGTACGTC.

There are a few counts of this clone. The chain is built from TRBV6-4 and TRBJ2-3; D is unresolved. Per germline, CDR1 MRHNA and CDR2 SNTAGT. The V and J ends lost 4 bases and 6 bases respectively, with 11 bases between them. This CDR3 spans 13 amino acids. This CDR3 reads CASSVDPGDTQYF. CDR3 nucleotides: TGTGCCAGCAGTGTTGATCCCGGGGATACGCAGTATTTT.

The J gene is TRBJ2-1, the V gene TRBV5-1; 9 bases fit TRBD1. In germline, CDR1 is SGHRS, CDR2 YFSETQ. The CDR3 runs 17 residues. The V and J ends lost 5 bases and 2 bases, in that order; junction bases with no gene match: 11. The CDR3 bases are TGCGCCAGCAGTTATCGCACCGGGACAGGGCCCTACAATGAGCAGTTCTTC. Encoded protein: CASSYRTGTGPYNEQFF.

The rearrangement links TRBV19 to TRBJ2-3, with 11 nucleotides matching TRBD2. Per the germline V gene, CDR1 is LNHDA and CDR2 is SQIVND (reference sequence). With V trimmed by 6 bases and J by 4 bases, 6 bases remained unmatched. This CDR3 spans 15 amino acids. The CDR3 sequence: CASSVSGGAADTQYF. CDR3 in DNA: TGTGCCAGTAGCGTTAGCGGGGGGGCGGCAGATACGCAGTATTTT. Supplemented by reference TRBV19 and TRBJ2-3, the full variable domain reads DGGITQSPKYLFRKEGQNVTLSCEQNLNHDAMYWYRQDPGQGLRLIYYSQIVNDFQKGDIAEGYSVSREKKESFPLTVTSAQKNPTAFYLCASSVSGGAADTQYFGPGTRLTVL.

The rearrangement links TRBV11-2 to TRBJ2-3, with D perhaps matching TRBD1 (5 bases). The germline V gene has CDR1 SGHAT and CDR2 FQNNGV. This CDR3 spans 15 amino acids. V was trimmed by 2 bases and J by 4 bases, leaving 13 bases between them. CDR3 sequence (DNA): TGTGCCAGCAGCTTAAGTAATCAGGGCCCAGATACGCAGTATTTT. This translates into CASSLSNQGPDTQYF.

This sequence joins TRBV29-1 and TRBJ1-2; 7 bases map to TRBD1. V shed 1 base, J shed 4 bases, and the junction held 6 bases outside the gene matches. Germline V gene sequence: CDR1 SQVTM, CDR2 ANQGSEA. The CDR3 has 14 amino acids. CDR3 sequence: CSVEVSGTVYGYTF. The CDR3 DNA sequence: TGCAGCGTTGAAGTTTCCGGGACAGTCTATGGCTACACCTTC.

This clone was detected a few times. The chain has TRBV6-1 and TRBJ1-4; TRBD1 might be the D (6 bases). V was cut by 4 bases and J by 2 bases, with 11 bases left in between. Germline V gives CDR1 MNHNS, CDR2 SASEGT. The CDR3 loop spans 15 amino acids. CDR3 nucleotides: TGTGCCAGCAGTGGACAGGAATCTACTAATGAAAAACTGTTTTTT. It yields the protein CASSGQESTNEKLFF.

CDR3 amino acids: CASSANNYEQYF. The CDR3 DNA is TGTGCCAGCAGCGCAAACAACTACGAGCAGTACTTC. The J gene is TRBJ2-5, the V gene TRBV11-1; no reliable D call. The J call may be incorrect, as the DNA end agrees better with TRBJ2-7. Germline V gene data show CDR1 as SGHAT and CDR2 as FQDESV (reference sequence). CDR3 length: 12 amino acids.

The rearrangement joins TRBV5-6 to TRBJ2-7; 8 nucleotides align to TRBD1. This CDR3 contains 17 residues. The V gene end was trimmed by 4 bases and the J gene end by 3 bases; junction bases not matched to a gene: 15. Germline lookup yields CDR1 SGHDT and CDR2 YYEEEE. The CDR3 sequence is CASSPSGRGQIHYEQYV. The DNA of the CDR3 is TGTGCCAGCAGCCCAAGCGGCAGGGGGCAGATACACTACGAGCAGTACGTC.

The chain combines TRBV5-1 with TRBJ1-6; a weak D match, TRBD1 (5 bases). Germline assignment: CDR1 SGHRS and CDR2 YFSETQ. V was trimmed by 0 bases and J by 7 bases, leaving 11 bases between them. This CDR3 has 15 residues. The CDR3 DNA reads as TGCGCCAGCAGCTTGGATTCAGGGTCCAATTCACCCCTCCACTTT. Its translation: CASSLDSGSNSPLHF.